The table lists the clone carrying this T cell receptor beta chain with a few counts. The length of the CDR3 is 15 residues. Germline V lookup: CDR1 KGHSH, CDR2 LQKENI. With V trimmed by 2 bases and J by 8 bases, 10 bases remained unmatched. This sample is part of a study of T cells after yellow fever vaccination. TCRdb reprocessed the 5' RACE reads via MiXCR and lists one record per CDR3 protein. This table has about 300,000 distinct CDR3 sequences, less than 9.5% appearing once. This receptor was identified in a man aged 18 to 29 who received the YFV17D yellow fever vaccine. This chain connects TRBV18 to TRBJ2-3; TRBD1 matches 7 bases. The specimen comprised CD4+ T cells sorted from PBMCs, sampled 5 days after the yellow fever booster vaccination. The CDR3 sequence: CASSPGQVHSGTQYF. The CDR3 DNA sequence: TGTGCCAGCTCACCAGGACAGGTCCATTCCGGTACGCAGTATTTT.